These T cell receptor beta chains were read from a single sample in a study of cytomegalovirus exposure and HLA in healthy donors. Profiling relied on immunoSEQ multiplex PCR, and the TCRdb table lists in-frame clones only, not all of them. The data contain about 110,000 clones, around 76% of them seen just once; the ten biggest clones take up roughly 13%. The sequenced sample consisted of PBMCs. These TCRs come from a man aged 25 to 40 in good health and CMV-seropositive. Both conserved end residues are part of each CDR3. The order of the fields is CDR3 DNA, CDR3 protein, clone size, J gene, V gene, D gene. The D gene is left open where the match is weak. For some rows the clone size is stated as once, few or many, or as a class when expanded; others skip it.

TGCGCCAGCAGCTTGGTGTCTGAAGAGACCCAGTACTTC | CASSLVSEETQYF | . | TRBJ2-5 | TRBV5-1 | .
TGTGCCAGCAGCTTCGGGAACACTGAAGCTTTCTTT | CASSFGNTEAFF | . | TRBJ1-1 | TRBV7-2 | .
TGTGCCAGCACCCCAATCGGGACAGGGGGCACTGAAGCTTTCTTT | CASTPIGTGGTEAFF | . | TRBJ1-1 | TRBV7-9 | TRBD1
TGTGCCAGCAGGGGGACAGGGCAAGAGACCCAGTACTTC | CASRGTGQETQYF | . | TRBJ2-5 | TRBV27 | TRBD1
TGTGCCAGCAGTTACTCCGCGGGGCAGCCCCAGCATTTT | CASSYSAGQPQHF | . | TRBJ1-5 | TRBV6-6 | .
TGTGCCAGCAGCTTAGGTCTGGACAGGGATGCAGATACGCAGTATTTT | CASSLGLDRDADTQYF | . | TRBJ2-3 | TRBV11-2 | TRBD1
TGTGCCAGCAGTTTATCCGGGCAGGGGCAAGAGACCCAGTACTTC | CASSLSGQGQETQYF | . | TRBJ2-5 | TRBV28 | .
TGTGCCAGCAGCCAAGATCTTGTACTAAGGACAGCGTGGGGCTACACCTTC | CASSQDLVLRTAWGYTF | . | TRBJ1-2 | TRBV4-2 | .
TGCGCCAGCAGCCAAATGAGGCGGGGGCCCACCGGGGAGCTGTTTTTT | CASSQMRRGPTGELFF | once | TRBJ2-2 | TRBV4-3 | .
TGTGCCAGCAGCTTTGCCGGGAACTCCTACAATGAGCAGTTCTTC | CASSFAGNSYNEQFF | few | TRBJ2-1 | TRBV11-2 | .
TGTGCCACCAGCAGACCAGGGGAAACTAGCAATCAGCCCCAGCATTTT | CATSRPGETSNQPQHF | . | TRBJ1-5 | TRBV15 | .
TGTGCCAGCAGCTTACACCCGGCGGAGAACACCGGGGAGCTGTTTTTT | CASSLHPAENTGELFF | few | TRBJ2-2 | TRBV7-2 | .
TGCGCCAGCAGCCACCCCATAGAACCCGGCACAGATACGCAGTATTTT | CASSHPIEPGTDTQYF | . | TRBJ2-3 | TRBV4-1 | .